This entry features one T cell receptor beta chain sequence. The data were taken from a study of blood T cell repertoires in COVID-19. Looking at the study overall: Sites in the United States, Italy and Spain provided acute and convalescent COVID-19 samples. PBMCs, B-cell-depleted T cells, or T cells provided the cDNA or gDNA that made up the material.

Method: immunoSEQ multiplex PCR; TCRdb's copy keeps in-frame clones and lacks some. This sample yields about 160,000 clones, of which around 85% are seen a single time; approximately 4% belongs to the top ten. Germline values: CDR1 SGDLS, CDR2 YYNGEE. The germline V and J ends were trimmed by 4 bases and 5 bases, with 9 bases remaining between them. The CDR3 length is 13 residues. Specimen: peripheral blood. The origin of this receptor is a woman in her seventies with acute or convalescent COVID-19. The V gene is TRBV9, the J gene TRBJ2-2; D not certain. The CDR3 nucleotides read TGTGCCAGCAGCTTTGCTAGGACCGGGGAGCTGTTTTTT. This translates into CASSFARTGELFF.